Presented here are 15 T cell receptor beta chains from one specimen sequenced in a study of shared clonotypes between healthy human individuals. Assay: immunoSEQ multiplex PCR; the TCRdb copy retains only in-frame clones and omits some. The sample includes more than 2,000,000 clones, 85% to 95% seen only once; the top ten take around 0.15%. The sequenced sample consisted of naive CD4+ T cells sorted from blood. This sample's subset: CD45RA+ positively selected. All receptors derive from a man aged 18 to 30 in good health.

CDR3 bases: TGTGCCAGCAGGGGACAGACTAGCAATCAGCCCCAGCATTTT. This sequence encodes CASRGQTSNQPQHF. The genes are TRBV6-1 and TRBJ1-5; 7 bases match TRBD1. Germline CDR1 MNHNS, CDR2 SASEGT. CDR3 length: 14 residues. Trimming took 6 bases from V and 0 from J; bases not matched to a gene: 2.

This chain connects TRBV29-1 to TRBJ2-7; 8 bases are shared with TRBD1. In germline, CDR1 is SQVTM, CDR2 ANQGSEA. Germline trimming cut 5 bases from V and 6 bases from J; bases unmatched to any gene: 9. This CDR3 has 13 amino acids. CDR3 amino acids: CSVSDRGASEQYF. The CDR3 nucleotides are TGCAGCGTTTCCGACAGGGGCGCCTCCGAGCAGTACTTC.

The J gene is TRBJ2-1, the V gene TRBV4-3; TRBD2 aligns across 7 bases. V lost 2 bases to trimming and J lost 5 bases; unmatched junction nucleotides: 12. The germline V gene has CDR1 LGHNA and CDR2 YSLEER. The length of the CDR3 is 17 residues. CDR3 sequence (DNA): TGCGCCAGCAGCCAACCCCGCGGGGGTGGTATAAACAATGAGCAGTTCTTC. Its protein product is CASSQPRGGGINNEQFF.

V usage is TRBV5-1 and J usage is TRBJ2-7, with D uncertain. The ends were cut back, 1 base at V and 2 bases at J, with 10 bases in the middle. The CDR3 totals 14 residues. Per germline, CDR1 SGHRS and CDR2 YFSETQ. CDR3 bases: TGCGCCAGCAGCTTGATGGCTGCCACCTACGAGCAGTACTTC. This sequence encodes CASSLMAATYEQYF.

The gene calls are TRBV6-6 and TRBJ1-1, with D tentatively TRBD1 (6 bases). The V and J ends lost 4 bases and 10 bases respectively, with 16 bases between them. Per the germline V gene, CDR1 is MNHNY and CDR2 is SVGAGI (reference sequence). The CDR3 has 13 residues. As DNA, the CDR3 is TGTGCCAGCAGTTTTCTACAGGGAGAAGTAGCTTTCTTT. Protein sequence: CASSFLQGEVAFF.

The table lists this clone with a count of one. This chain joins TRBV12-2 and TRBJ1-2. TRBV12-2 is listed as a pseudogene. There are 17 residues in the CDR3. The CDR3: CASRLVGMWGVLGGYTF. The CDR3 DNA sequence: TGTGCAAGTCGCTTAGTCGGGATGTGGGGAGTTCTGGGCGGCTACACCTTC.

As regards this clone: The same CDR3 is also encoded by other DNA sequences in this sample. The chain links TRBV11-2 to TRBJ2-3; D is uncertain. The CDR3 extends over 14 amino acids. CDR1 is SGHAT and CDR2 is FQNNGV in the germline V gene. V was shortened by 3 bases and J by 0 bases, with 7 bases between the two germline ends. The CDR3 coding sequence is TGTGCCAGCAGCTTGGCCAGCAGCACAGATACGCAGTATTTT. Translated: CASSLASSTDTQYF.

V is TRBV29-1 and J is TRBJ1-1; D might be TRBD1 (5 bases). Germline CDR1 reads SQVTM; CDR2 reads ANQGSEA. Trimming cost V 8 bases and J 1 base, with 8 bases left between them. The CDR3 length is 11 residues. The CDR3 DNA reads as TGCAGCTCGGACAAGAACACTGAAGCTTTCTTT. Translated: CSSDKNTEAFF.

This clone was found once. The V gene is TRBV2, the J gene TRBJ2-3; D remains ambiguous. CDR3 length: 12 amino acids. Germline values: CDR1 SNHLY, CDR2 FYNNEI. Trimming stripped 6 bases from V and 1 base from J, with 5 bases between. CDR3 loop: CASSPRTDTQYF. CDR3 bases: TGTGCCAGCAGCCCACGCACAGATACGCAGTATTTT.

Comment on this clone: At the DNA level, this CDR3 is encoded by other sequences in the same sample as well. The chain combines TRBV2 with TRBJ2-5; D unclear. In germline, CDR1 is SNHLY, CDR2 FYNNEI. Deletions cut 3 bases from V and 4 bases from J, with 3 bases between. The CDR3 consists of 11 residues. CDR3 in amino acids: CASSDLETQYF. For the CDR3, the DNA is TGTGCCAGCAGTGATCTAGAGACCCAGTACTTC.

In this sample, this clone turned up once. The genes are TRBV10-1 and TRBJ2-7; 10 positions match TRBD2. CDR1 is WNHNN and CDR2 is SYGVQD in the germline V gene (reference sequence). CDR3 length: 15 residues. Trimming removed 0 bases from V and 6 bases from J; junction bases left unmatched: 5. As DNA, the CDR3 is TGCGCCAGCAGTGAGTCGGCTAGCGGGGGCGGCGAGCAGTACTTC. Translation gives CASSESASGGGEQYF.

The rearrangement uses TRBV7-9 and TRBJ1-4, with 7 bases aligning to TRBD1. The V segment lost 4 bases and the J segment 0 bases; nucleotides outside the gene matches: 11. Germline V gene data show CDR1 as SEHNR and CDR2 as FQNEAQ (reference sequence). The CDR3 is 18 amino acids. The CDR3 DNA sequence: TGTGCCAGCAGCTCCTCCCAGGGGGAGAGAGCAACTAATGAAAAACTGTTTTTT. Its protein is CASSSSQGERATNEKLFF. The full variable domain, completed using reference TRBV7-9 and TRBJ1-4, is DTGVSQNPRHKITKRGQNVTFRCDPISEHNRLYWYRQTLGQGPEFLTYFQNEAQLEKSRLLSDRFSAERPKGSFSTLEIQRTEQGDSAMYLCASSSSQGERATNEKLFFGSGTQLSVL.

V is TRBV9 and J is TRBJ1-3, with D unclear. The CDR3 is 16 amino acids. Trimming removed 0 bases at V and 5 bases at J, with 15 bases between. The germline gives CDR1 SGDLS, CDR2 YYNGEE. CDR3 nucleotides: TGTGCCAGCAGCGTAGCGGGCTCGGGCGGGAGAAACACCATATATTTT. This gives the protein CASSVAGSGGRNTIYF.

The V and J genes are TRBV10-3 and TRBJ1-1; D is unclear. The CDR3 has 13 residues. The germline V and J ends were trimmed by 6 bases and 7 bases, with 15 bases remaining between them. CDR1 and CDR2 (germline): ENHRY, SYGVKD. The CDR3 DNA is TGTGCCATCAGCTCCTTCGGCGGAGATGAAGCTTTCTTT. The encoded protein is CAISSFGGDEAFF.

This chain uses TRBV28 with TRBJ1-5; D not certain. The CDR3 spans 15 residues. Trimming cost V 8 bases and J 3 bases, with 17 bases left between them. Germline V gene lookup returns CDR1 MDHEN and CDR2 SYDVKM. The CDR3 protein is CASASFTADNQPQHF. For the CDR3, the DNA is TGTGCCAGCGCGTCGTTCACAGCCGACAATCAGCCCCAGCATTTT. The entire variable domain, with the rest obtained from reference TRBV28 and TRBJ1-5, is as follows: DVKVTQSSRYLVKRTGEKVFLECVQDMDHENMFWYRQDPGLGLRLIYFSYDVKMKEKGDIPEGYSVSREKKERFSLILESASTNQTSMYLCASASFTADNQPQHFGDGTRLSIL.